This entry lists 5 T cell receptor beta chains sequenced from one sample in a study of blood T cell repertoires in COVID-19. TCRdb's table, derived via immunoSEQ multiplex PCR, lists solely in-frame clones and lacks some. The table shows some 90,000 clones, with 70% to 90% occurring only once. Sequencing was done on a sample of peripheral blood. The receptors come from a man aged 45 to 65 with acute or convalescent COVID-19.

This chain links TRBV5-1 with TRBJ2-7; no reliable D call. V shed 0 bases and J shed 0 bases, with 7 bases lying between them. The germline V gene has CDR1 SGHRS and CDR2 YFSETQ. CDR3 length: 14 amino acids. The CDR3 sequence: CASSLGSSSYEQYF. DNA for the CDR3: TGCGCCAGCAGCTTGGGGTCGAGCTCCTACGAGCAGTACTTC. Filled out from reference TRBV5-1 and TRBJ2-7, the complete variable domain reads KAGVTQTPRYLIKTRGQQVTLSCSPISGHRSVSWYQQTPGQGLQFLFEYFSETQRNKGNFPGRFSGRQFSNSRSEMNVSTLELGDSALYLCASSLGSSSYEQYFGPGTRLTVT.

J is TRBJ1-1 and V is TRBV12-3 or TRBV12-4; D gene unclear. The V end lost 3 bases, the J end lost 5 bases, and 10 bases lay between the germline ends. This CDR3 comprises 13 residues. The CDR3 reads CASSFGSRTEAFF. As DNA, the CDR3 is TGTGCCAGCAGTTTCGGGAGTCGGACTGAAGCTTTCTTT.

This clone has just one count. V is TRBV19 and J is TRBJ2-5, with TRBD2 matching over 11 bases. CDR1 is LNHDA, CDR2 SQIVND, per germline (reference sequence). Unmatched junction bases numbered 10, after V lost 3 bases and J lost 7 bases. CDR3 length equals 16 residues. CDR3 region: CASSMGSGGASGTQYF. The DNA of the CDR3 is TGTGCCAGTAGTATGGGTAGCGGGGGGGCCTCGGGGACCCAGTACTTC.

V is TRBV19 and J is TRBJ1-5; D gene uncertain. In germline, CDR1 is LNHDA, CDR2 SQIVND (reference sequence). This CDR3 has 13 residues. V was clipped by 6 bases and J by 6 bases, with 12 bases between them. The DNA for the CDR3 is TGTGCCAGTAGGGAGAATCCGGGTCAGCCCCAGCATTTT. Residues: CASRENPGQPQHF. Full variable domain (missing parts from reference TRBV19 and TRBJ1-5): DGGITQSPKYLFRKEGQNVTLSCEQNLNHDAMYWYRQDPGQGLRLIYYSQIVNDFQKGDIAEGYSVSREKKESFPLTVTSAQKNPTAFYLCASRENPGQPQHFGDGTRLSIL.

The chain uses TRBV7-9 and TRBJ2-7, with TRBD2 identical over 8 bases. Germline V CDR1 and CDR2: SEHNR, FQNEAQ (reference sequence). The V and J ends lost 1 base and 9 bases, in that order; junction bases with no gene match: 5. The CDR3 has 13 residues. This CDR3 reads CASSLGGAGGQYV. The DNA of the CDR3 is TGTGCCAGCAGCTTAGGAGGCGCGGGGGGGCAGTACGTC.